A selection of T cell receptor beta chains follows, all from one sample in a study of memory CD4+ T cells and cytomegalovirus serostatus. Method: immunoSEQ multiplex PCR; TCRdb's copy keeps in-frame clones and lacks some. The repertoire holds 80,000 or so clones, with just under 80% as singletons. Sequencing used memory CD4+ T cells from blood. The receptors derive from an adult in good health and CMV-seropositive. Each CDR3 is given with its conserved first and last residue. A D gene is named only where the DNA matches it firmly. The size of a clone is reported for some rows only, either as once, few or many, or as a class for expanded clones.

CASSPRRFDVNEKLFF,TGTGCCAGCAGCCCCCGCCGGTTCGATGTTAATGAAAAACTGTTTTTT,-,TRBV9,-,TRBJ1-4
CAISESTTVYNEQFF,TGTGCCATCAGTGAGTCGACAACAGTCTACAATGAGCAGTTCTTC,-,TRBV10-3,-,TRBJ2-1
CASSLDAPGLAIYEQYF,TGTGCCAGCAGCTTGGACGCACCGGGACTAGCAATCTACGAGCAGTACTTC,-,TRBV5-4,TRBD2,TRBJ2-7
CASSLVGGARVTGELFF,TGTGCCAGCAGCTTAGTTGGAGGGGCGAGGGTAACCGGGGAGCTGTTTTTT,-,TRBV11-2,-,TRBJ2-2
CASREGAGSPLHF,TGTGCCAGCAGGGAGGGGGCGGGGTCACCCCTCCACTTT,-,TRBV2,TRBD1,TRBJ1-6
CASSYPHRLDNEQFF,TGTGCCAGCAGTTACCCTCATCGACTGGACAATGAGCAGTTCTTC,-,TRBV6-6,-,TRBJ2-1
CASSLGTGYTEAFF,TGCGCCAGCAGCTTAGGGACAGGCTACACTGAAGCTTTCTTT,-,TRBV5-1,TRBD1,TRBJ1-1
CAWSRGQGRDYGYTF,TGTGCCTGGAGTAGGGGACAGGGTAGGGACTATGGCTACACCTTC,once,TRBV30,TRBD1,TRBJ1-2
CASSLSWGSGFNGYTF,TGTGCCAGCAGTTTATCGTGGGGTTCCGGGTTCAATGGCTACACCTTC,-,TRBV27,-,TRBJ1-2
CASSQGTSTDTQYF,TGCGCCAGCAGCCAAGGAACTAGCACAGATACGCAGTATTTT,-,TRBV4-3,-,TRBJ2-3
CAISVDRGVDFVYEQYF,TGTGCCATCAGTGTAGACAGGGGAGTGGACTTTGTTTACGAGCAGTACTTC,-,TRBV10-3,TRBD1,TRBJ2-7
CASSPARQSTTSGANVLTF,TGTGCCAGCTCACCCGCCCGACAGAGTACGACGTCTGGGGCCAACGTCCTGACTTTC,-,TRBV18,-,TRBJ2-6
CASSLSIPGTSAQETQYF,TGCGCCAGCAGCCTTTCAATTCCGGGGACTAGCGCGCAAGAGACCCAGTACTTC,few,TRBV4-1,TRBD2,TRBJ2-5
CASSLGLASETQYF,TGCGCCAGCAGCTTGGGACTAGCGAGTGAGACCCAGTACTTC,once,TRBV5-1,TRBD2,TRBJ2-5
CASSLTLGGAAGTEAFF,TGTGCCAGCAGCTTAACGTTGGGGGGGGCGGCGGGCACTGAAGCTTTCTTT,few,TRBV11-2,-,TRBJ1-1
CASSLARTGVHQPQHF,TGTGCCAGCAGTTTAGCCCGGACAGGGGTTCATCAGCCCCAGCATTTT,-,TRBV28,TRBD1,TRBJ1-5
CSVHGTGSPNEKLFF,TGCAGCGTGCACGGGACAGGAAGTCCCAATGAAAAACTGTTTTTT,medium-sized,TRBV29-1,TRBD1,TRBJ1-4